This TCR beta chain appears in the sequencing data of a study of cytomegalovirus exposure and HLA in healthy donors. Study results and caveats: Trimming of TCR beta V- and J-genes showed a link, identified in a later analysis, to a missense DCLRE1C variant.

A note on this clone: Its antigen remains unidentified.

60 Vbeta and 13 Jbeta primers were used in PCR. Sequencing used immunoSEQ multiplex PCR; TCRdb keeps in-frame clones, though not all of them. The table includes tens of thousands of clones, about 82% detected once. This sequence was found in a man under 40 in good health and CMV-seronegative. Sequencing was carried out using PBMCs.

CDR3 sequence reads: CASSLDIAGGFNEQFF. CDR3 DNA sequence: TGTGCCAGCAGCTTAGATATAGCGGGAGGCTTCAATGAGCAGTTCTTC. The chain links TRBV11-3 to TRBJ2-1; TRBD2 agrees at 10 bases. The length of the CDR3 is 16 residues. Germline trimming cut 0 bases from V and 6 bases from J; bases unmatched to any gene: 5. Germline V gene sequence: CDR1 SGHNT, CDR2 YENEEA.